One and the same sample provided the 30 T cell receptor beta chains below, sequenced in a study of cytomegalovirus exposure and HLA in healthy donors. PCR employed 60 Vbeta and 13 Jbeta primers. Sequencing was performed with immunoSEQ multiplex PCR; in TCRdb, only in-frame clones are kept and a portion is missing. The sample carries 95,000 to 150,000 clones, over 75% recorded once. Sample: PBMCs. All receptors come from a man aged 25 to 40 in good health and CMV-seronegative.

Turning to this clone: Other DNA sequences in this specimen translate into the identical CDR3. The rearrangement uses TRBV19 and TRBJ1-1; 8 nucleotides align to TRBD1. CDR3 length: 14 amino acids. V lost 3 bases and J lost 1; bases outside the gene matches: 1. From germline, CDR1 is LNHDA and CDR2 SQIVND (reference sequence). The CDR3 loop is CASSIDRGNTEAFF. Written as DNA, the CDR3 is TGTGCCAGTAGTATTGACAGGGGGAACACTGAAGCTTTCTTT.

DNA of the CDR3: TGTGCCAGCACTCCCGACAGAAGCTCCTACAATGAGCAGTTCTTC. It is translated as CASTPDRSSYNEQFF. This rearrangement joins TRBV6-6 to TRBJ2-1; possible D gene TRBD1, 5 bases. The V end was cut by 7 bases, the J end by 0 bases, with 13 bases between. The CDR3 extends over 15 amino acids. Per germline, CDR1 MNHNY and CDR2 SVGAGI (reference sequence).

The rearrangement links TRBV15 to TRBJ1-5; D is unclear. Germline V gene lookup returns CDR1 LNHNV and CDR2 YYDKDF (reference sequence). Trimming left V 4 bases short and J 5 bases short, with 6 bases between. This CDR3 is built from 12 residues. In DNA form, the CDR3 reads TGTGCCACCAGCACTTTAGATCAGCCCCAGCATTTT. It yields the protein CATSTLDQPQHF.

The V gene is TRBV19, the J gene TRBJ2-5; TRBD1 agrees at 9 bases. CDR3 length: 17 amino acids. The germline V gene has CDR1 LNHDA and CDR2 SQIVND (reference sequence). Germline trimming cut 6 bases from V and 1 base from J; bases unmatched to any gene: 12. CDR3 DNA: TGTGCCAGTAGCATGACCTGGGACAGGGCCTTCCAAGAGACCCAGTACTTC. It yields the protein CASSMTWDRAFQETQYF.

The rearrangement joins TRBV5-1 to TRBJ2-3; 9 bases match TRBD2. The CDR3 length is 15 residues. Germline loops: CDR1 SGHRS, CDR2 YFSETQ. V lost 4 bases, J lost 5 bases, and 8 bases stayed unmatched. CDR3 sequence (DNA): TGCGCCAGCAGCCCTTCTAGCGGGGCTCGAGATACGCAGTATTTT. Its translation: CASSPSSGARDTQYF.

The genes are TRBV19 and TRBJ2-1, with no clear D. The germline V gene encodes CDR1 LNHDA and CDR2 SQIVND (reference sequence). CDR3 length: 15 amino acids. V was pared by 6 bases and J by 0 bases, with 12 bases between. CDR3: CASRMLPSSYNEQFF. CDR3 DNA sequence: TGTGCCAGTAGGATGCTCCCGAGCTCCTACAATGAGCAGTTCTTC.

The chain recombines TRBV5-1 with TRBJ2-2, with 8 bases aligning to TRBD1. Germline V gene sequence: CDR1 SGHRS, CDR2 YFSETQ. V was clipped by 3 bases and J by 0 bases; unmatched bases: 1. The CDR3 runs 15 residues. The CDR3 region has the DNA TGCGCCAGCAGCTCGGGACAGGCGAACACCGGGGAGCTGTTTTTT. Translation gives CASSSGQANTGELFF.

This rearrangement joins TRBV18 to TRBJ2-1; D not certain. V gave up 5 bases and J gave up 6 bases, with 11 bases separating them. In germline, CDR1 is KGHSH, CDR2 LQKENI. The CDR3 totals 13 residues. The CDR3 DNA follows: TGTGCCAGCTCAATCCTACCACTCAATGAGCAGTTCTTC. Translated, it gives CASSILPLNEQFF.

The J gene is TRBJ1-2, the V gene TRBV19; the D is unclear. This CDR3 is built from 12 residues. V was pared by 3 bases and J by 13 bases, with 15 bases between. CDR1 is LNHDA and CDR2 is SQIVND in the germline V gene (reference sequence). The chain's CDR3 is CASSIGMNGATF. The CDR3 nucleotides are TGTGCCAGTAGTATTGGAATGAATGGAGCCACCTTC.

The chain carries TRBV5-5 and TRBJ2-1; D remains unclear. Germline V CDR1 and CDR2: SGHKS, YYEKEE (reference sequence). The CDR3 covers 15 residues. V lost 4 bases and J lost 4, with 15 bases in between. CDR3 amino acids: CASSLSRQVYNEQFF. As DNA, the CDR3 is TGTGCCAGCAGCCTCTCTCGTCAGGTATACAATGAGCAGTTCTTC.

In this sample, this clone turned up once. The J gene is TRBJ1-1, the V gene TRBV6-5, with D tentatively TRBD1 (6 bases). V lost 1 base to trimming and J lost 0 bases, with 12 bases between them. The CDR3 sequence is 16 residues long. Germline assignment: CDR1 MNHEY and CDR2 SVGAGI. CDR3 nucleotide sequence: TGTGCCAGCAGTTACTTGGCCGGGACACTGAACACTGAAGCTTTCTTT. Protein: CASSYLAGTLNTEAFF.

This chain links TRBV6-4 with TRBJ2-5, with 9 bases aligning to TRBD1. The assigned J gene may be wrong: the sequence end matches TRBJ2-7 better. The CDR3 length is 13 residues. CDR1 and CDR2 (germline): MRHNA, SNTAGT. The CDR3 spells CASTGTGKREQYF. In nucleotides, the CDR3 is TGTGCCAGCACCGGGACAGGGAAGCGCGAGCAGTACTTC.

The V and J genes are TRBV11-3 and TRBJ2-1, with 10 bases lining up with TRBD2. Germline V gene data show CDR1 as SGHNT and CDR2 as YENEEA. CDR3 length equals 16 residues. The trim removed 1 base at V and 10 bases at J, leaving 10 bases unmatched. The CDR3 here is CASSLVGTSAPSEQFF. In DNA form, the CDR3 reads TGTGCCAGCAGCTTAGTTGGGACTAGCGCTCCCTCGGAGCAGTTCTTC.

This rearrangement joins TRBV27 to TRBJ1-5; TRBD1 is a possible D gene (5 bases). Trimming cost V 5 bases and J 2 bases, with 10 bases left between them. This CDR3 has 14 residues. In germline, CDR1 is MNHEY, CDR2 SMNVEV (reference sequence). CDR3 coding DNA: TGTGCCAGCAGTCCGACGGGGGGCAATCAGCCCCAGCATTTT. The encoded protein is CASSPTGGNQPQHF.

Only one count was recorded for this clone. One end of the junction fails to match germline, which may point to a read error. J is TRBJ1-3 and V is TRBV11-2, with 8 bases fitting TRBD1. This CDR3 is 16 amino acids long. Germline-derived CDR1 and CDR2 are SGHAT and FQNNGV. In DNA form, the CDR3 reads TGTGCCAGCAGCTTAGATCGGACAGGGATGGGAAACACCACATATTTT. This encodes CASSLDRTGMGNTTYF. Using reference TRBV11-2 and TRBJ1-3 for the parts outside the CDR3, the full variable domain is EAGVAQSPRYKIIEKRQSVAFWCNPISGHATLYWYQQILGQGPKLLIQFQNNGVVDDSQLPKDRFSAERLKGVDSTLKIQPAKLEDSAVYLCASSLDRTGMGNTTYFGEGSWLTVV.

This clone was seen a single time. V usage is TRBV30 and J usage is TRBJ1-2, with D tentatively TRBD1 (5 bases). The CDR3 spans 12 residues. The germline V gene encodes CDR1 GTSNPN and CDR2 SVGIG (reference sequence). V shed 4 bases and J shed 2 bases, with 8 bases lying between them. CDR3 nucleotides: TGTGCCTGGACAGGGAGGAACTATGGCTACACCTTC. It specifies CAWTGRNYGYTF.

The gene calls are TRBV9 and TRBJ2-1; tentatively, D is TRBD1 (6 bases). Trimming pared 0 bases from V and 5 bases from J, leaving 12 bases between. This CDR3 spans 15 amino acids. Germline assignment: CDR1 SGDLS and CDR2 YYNGEE. The CDR3 sequence: CASSVEGRGHNEQFF. CDR3 nucleotides: TGTGCCAGCAGCGTAGAGGGCAGGGGCCACAATGAGCAGTTCTTC.

The chain couples TRBV18 to TRBJ2-5; possible D gene TRBD1, 5 bases. The tail of the sequence fits TRBJ2-7 better, so the J call may be wrong. CDR3 length: 13 residues. CDR1 is KGHSH and CDR2 is LQKENI in the germline V gene. CDR3 protein: CASSPRDLYEQYF. CDR3 nucleotide sequence: TGTGCCAGCTCCCCCAGGGATCTCTACGAGCAGTACTTC.

This clone has just a few counts. The chain couples TRBV30 to TRBJ2-5; D gene ambiguous. This CDR3 is built from 13 residues. V was trimmed by 2 bases and J by 5 bases, leaving 12 bases between them. Germline CDR1 is GTSNPN and CDR2 is SVGIG (reference sequence). The DNA for the CDR3 is TGTGCCTGGAGTCCTTCGTTCGGGGAGACCCAGTACTTC. Its translation: CAWSPSFGETQYF.

The chain employs TRBV7-8 and TRBJ2-7; TRBD1 agrees at 10 bases. This CDR3 has 16 amino acids. V dropped 5 bases and J dropped 0; count of bases not matched to a gene: 7. The germline gives CDR1 SGHVS, CDR2 FQNEAQ. The CDR3 sequence: CASSLSDRGPSYEQYF. The CDR3 nucleotides read TGTGCCAGCAGCCTCTCAGACAGGGGGCCCTCCTACGAGCAGTACTTC.

The chain uses TRBV4-3 and TRBJ2-7; 7 positions agree with TRBD2. V lost 1 base and J lost 2; bases outside the gene matches: 5. The CDR3 has 15 amino acids. In germline, CDR1 is LGHNA, CDR2 YSLEER. CDR3 protein: CASSQAGAGPYEQYF. The CDR3 coding sequence is TGCGCCAGCAGCCAAGCGGGAGCGGGGCCCTACGAGCAGTACTTC.

The chain links TRBV9 to TRBJ2-7; D may be TRBD1 (5 bases). The CDR3 has 17 residues. The V end was cut by 0 bases, the J end by 1 base, with 17 bases between. Germline assignment: CDR1 SGDLS and CDR2 YYNGEE. The CDR3 spells CASSVGPLAGQSYEQYF. The CDR3 region has the DNA TGTGCCAGCAGCGTAGGGCCCCTGGCAGGGCAGTCCTACGAGCAGTACTTC.

This chain uses TRBV6-5 with TRBJ2-7, with 7 positions matching TRBD1. The CDR3 has 13 amino acids. Trimming removed 9 bases from V and 5 bases from J; junction bases left unmatched: 10. Per germline, CDR1 MNHEY and CDR2 SVGAGI. The CDR3 spells CASGLQGFDEQYF. The CDR3 DNA reads as TGTGCCAGTGGCCTACAGGGGTTTGACGAGCAGTACTTC.

Turning to this clone: A junction end diverges from the germline sequence, so it may reflect a read error. J is TRBJ2-4 and V is TRBV12-5, with TRBD1 matching 9 bases. This CDR3 spans 17 amino acids. In germline, CDR1 is LGHNT, CDR2 FRNRAP. The CDR3 loop reads CASGLVEQGAAKNSQYF. The CDR3 coding sequence is TGTGCTAGTGGTTTGGTAGAACAGGGGGCAGCCAAAAACAGTCAGTACTTC.

V gene TRBV7-2 combines with J gene TRBJ1-2; D unresolved. This CDR3 is 12 amino acids long. V dropped 3 bases and J dropped 9 bases, with 11 bases sitting between them. Germline assignment: CDR1 SGHTA and CDR2 FQGNSA. As DNA, the CDR3 is TGTGCCAGCAGCTTTCCCGCGGGTTGCTACACCTTC. It encodes CASSFPAGCYTF.

The CDR3 DNA is TGCGCCAGCAGCTTGCCCCCCCCGGGACAGGTGAGGGACTCTGGGGCCAACGTCCTGACTTTC. It encodes CASSLPPPGQVRDSGANVLTF. The chain employs TRBV5-1 and TRBJ2-6, with 8 bases that match TRBD1. Germline CDR1 is SGHRS and CDR2 is YFSETQ. Trimming at V came to 1 base and at J to 0 bases, leaving 15 bases not matched to a gene. The CDR3 has 21 amino acids.

This sequence joins TRBV9 and TRBJ1-2; D may be TRBD1 (5 bases). This CDR3 region has 15 residues. The germline V gene encodes CDR1 SGDLS and CDR2 YYNGEE. Trimming took off 0 bases at V and 0 bases at J, with 9 bases between the two ends. The CDR3 DNA sequence: TGTGCCAGCAGCGTAGCGCAGGGAACTAACTATGGCTACACCTTC. As protein: CASSVAQGTNYGYTF. Combining the CDR3 with reference TRBV9 and TRBJ1-2 gives the whole variable domain DSGVTQTPKHLITATGQRVTLRCSPRSGDLSVYWYQQSLDQGLQFLIQYYNGEERAKGNILERFSAQQFPDLHSELNLSSLELGDSALYFCASSVAQGTNYGYTFGSGTRLTVV.

The J gene is TRBJ2-3, the V gene TRBV19, with TRBD2 identical over 10 bases. The length of the CDR3 is 15 residues. Germline lookup yields CDR1 LNHDA and CDR2 SQIVND (reference sequence). Unmatched junction bases numbered 2, after V lost 5 bases and J lost 0 bases. CDR3 sequence: CASSPSGGSTDTQYF. The CDR3 DNA reads as TGTGCCAGTAGTCCTAGCGGGGGAAGCACAGATACGCAGTATTTT.

This chain links TRBV5-6 with TRBJ2-4, with 7 nucleotides matching TRBD2. This CDR3 contains 14 residues. Germline-derived CDR1 and CDR2 are SGHDT and YYEEEE. J gave up 9 bases and V 4 bases, and 10 bases lay outside the gene matches. CDR3 loop: CASSLRGGEIIQYF. CDR3 nucleotides: TGTGCCAGCAGCCTGAGGGGAGGGGAAATCATTCAGTACTTC.

The chain employs TRBV15 and TRBJ1-5; 9 bases line up with TRBD1. Germline V CDR1 and CDR2: LNHNV, YYDKDF (reference sequence). The V gene end was trimmed by 10 bases and the J gene end by 7 bases; junction bases not matched to a gene: 11. This CDR3 region has 14 residues. CDR3 sequence: CAIGDRAQGQPQHF. In DNA, the CDR3 is TGTGCCATCGGGGACAGGGCCCAGGGCCAGCCCCAGCATTTT. Drawing the rest from reference TRBV15 and TRBJ1-5, the complete variable domain is DAMVIQNPRYQVTQFGKPVTLSCSQTLNHNVMYWYQQKSSQAPKLLFHYYDKDFNNEADTPDNFQSRRPNTSFCFLDIRSPGLGDTAMYLCAIGDRAQGQPQHFGDGTRLSIL.